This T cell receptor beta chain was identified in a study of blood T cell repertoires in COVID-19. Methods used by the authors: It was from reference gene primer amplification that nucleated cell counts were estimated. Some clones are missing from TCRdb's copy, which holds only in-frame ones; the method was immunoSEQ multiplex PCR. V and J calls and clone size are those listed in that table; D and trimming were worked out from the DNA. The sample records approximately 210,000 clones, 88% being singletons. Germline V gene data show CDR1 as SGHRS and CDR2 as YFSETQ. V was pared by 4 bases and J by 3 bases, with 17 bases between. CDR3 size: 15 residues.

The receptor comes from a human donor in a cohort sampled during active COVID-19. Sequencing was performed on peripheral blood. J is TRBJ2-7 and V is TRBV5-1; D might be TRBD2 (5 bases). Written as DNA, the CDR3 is TGCGCCAGCAGCATGACTATGACGCGAGACTACGAGCAGTACTTC. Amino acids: CASSMTMTRDYEQYF. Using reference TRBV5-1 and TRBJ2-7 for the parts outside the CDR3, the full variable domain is KAGVTQTPRYLIKTRGQQVTLSCSPISGHRSVSWYQQTPGQGLQFLFEYFSETQRNKGNFPGRFSGRQFSNSRSEMNVSTLELGDSALYLCASSMTMTRDYEQYFGPGTRLTVT.